This TCR beta chain was found in a study of OX40 agonist ivuxolimab in advanced cancers. The study's findings and limits: Among some nonresponders, normalized T-cell clonal expansion was also low. The antigen specificity of the peripheral T cells (those that were expanded) was not determined.

Germline V gene sequence: CDR1 LNHDA, CDR2 SQIVND (reference sequence). This CDR3 spans 14 amino acids. The V end was cut by 5 bases, the J end by 7 bases, with 14 bases between. Some clones are missing from TCRdb's copy, which holds only in-frame ones; the method was immunoSEQ multiplex PCR. The table shows more than 80,000 clones, with roughly 91% occurring only once. This clone has a single count. What it recognizes is unknown. The TCR comes from an adult with an advanced solid tumor such as melanoma, head and neck, liver or kidney cancer. This sample comprised CD4+ or CD8+ T cells sorted from blood, obtained in a trial of the OX40 agonist ivuxolimab. The V call is TRBV19, the J call TRBJ2-2; no clear D gene. The CDR3 nucleotides read TGTGCCAGTAGTGACCGATTAGGCGGCGGGGAGCTGTTTTTT. Protein: CASSDRLGGGELFF.